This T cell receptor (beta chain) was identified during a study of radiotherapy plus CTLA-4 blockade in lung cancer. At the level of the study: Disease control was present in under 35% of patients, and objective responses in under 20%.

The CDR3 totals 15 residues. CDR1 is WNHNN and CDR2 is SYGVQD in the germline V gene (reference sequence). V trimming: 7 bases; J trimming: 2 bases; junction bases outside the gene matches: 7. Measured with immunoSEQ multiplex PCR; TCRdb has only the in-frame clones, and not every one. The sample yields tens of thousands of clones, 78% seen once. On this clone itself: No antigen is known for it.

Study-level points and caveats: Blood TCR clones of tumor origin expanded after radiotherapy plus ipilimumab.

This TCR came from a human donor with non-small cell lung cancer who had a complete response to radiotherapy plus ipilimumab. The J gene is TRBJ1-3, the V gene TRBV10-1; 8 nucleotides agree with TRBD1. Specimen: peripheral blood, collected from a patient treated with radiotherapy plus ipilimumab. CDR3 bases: TGCGCCAGCACCCCGGGACAGGCTACTGGAAACACCATATATTTT. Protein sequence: CASTPGQATGNTIYF.